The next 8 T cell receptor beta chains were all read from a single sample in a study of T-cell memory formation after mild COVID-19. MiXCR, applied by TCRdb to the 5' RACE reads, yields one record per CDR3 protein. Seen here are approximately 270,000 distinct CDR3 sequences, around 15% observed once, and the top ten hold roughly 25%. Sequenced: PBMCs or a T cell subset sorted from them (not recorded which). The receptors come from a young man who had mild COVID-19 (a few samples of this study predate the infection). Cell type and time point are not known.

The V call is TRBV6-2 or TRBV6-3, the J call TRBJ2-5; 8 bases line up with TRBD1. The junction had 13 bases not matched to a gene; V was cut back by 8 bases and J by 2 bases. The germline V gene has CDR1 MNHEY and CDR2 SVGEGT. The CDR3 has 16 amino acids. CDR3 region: CASGRYRGTFQETQYF. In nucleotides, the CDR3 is TGTGCCAGCGGCCGTTACAGGGGGACCTTTCAAGAGACCCAGTACTTC.

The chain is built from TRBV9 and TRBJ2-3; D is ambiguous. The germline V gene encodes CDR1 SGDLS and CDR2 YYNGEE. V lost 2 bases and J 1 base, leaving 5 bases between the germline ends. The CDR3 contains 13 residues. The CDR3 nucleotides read TGTGCCAGCAGCGTGTCGGGCACAGATACGCAGTATTTT. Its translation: CASSVSGTDTQYF.

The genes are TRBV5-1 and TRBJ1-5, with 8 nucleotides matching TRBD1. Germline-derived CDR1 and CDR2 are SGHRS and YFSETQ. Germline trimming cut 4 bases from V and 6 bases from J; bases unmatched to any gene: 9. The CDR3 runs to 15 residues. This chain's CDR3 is CASSVQGGHSQPQHF. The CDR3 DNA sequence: TGCGCCAGCAGCGTACAGGGGGGCCATAGTCAGCCCCAGCATTTT.

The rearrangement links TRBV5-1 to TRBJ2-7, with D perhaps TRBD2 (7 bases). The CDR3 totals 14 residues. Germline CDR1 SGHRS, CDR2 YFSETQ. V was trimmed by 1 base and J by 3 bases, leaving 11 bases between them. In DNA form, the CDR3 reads TGCGCCAGCAGCTTGAGAGGGGGGGACTACGAGCAGTACGTC. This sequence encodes CASSLRGGDYEQYV.

This chain's CDR3 is CASSSTTGGSYNSPLHF. The CDR3 region has the DNA TGTGCCAGCAGTTCGACGACAGGGGGATCCTATAATTCACCCCTCCACTTT. J is TRBJ1-6 and V is TRBV12-3 or TRBV12-4; 9 nucleotides agree with TRBD1. The CDR3 is made up of 17 amino acids. Trimming took 4 bases from V and 1 from J; bases not matched to a gene: 5.

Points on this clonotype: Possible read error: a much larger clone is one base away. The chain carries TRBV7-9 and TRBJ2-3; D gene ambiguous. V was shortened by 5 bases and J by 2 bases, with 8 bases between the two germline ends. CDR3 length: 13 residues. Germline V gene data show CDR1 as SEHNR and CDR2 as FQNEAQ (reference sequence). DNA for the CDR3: TGTGCCAGCAGCCCCGACACCACAGATACGCAGTATTTT. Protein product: CASSPDTTDTQYF. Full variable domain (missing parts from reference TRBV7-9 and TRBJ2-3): DTGVSQNPRHKITKRGQNVTFRCDPISEHNRLYWYRQTLGQGPEFLTYFQNEAQLEKSRLLSDRFSAERPKGSFSTLEIQRTEQGDSAMYLCASSPDTTDTQYFGPGTRLTVL.

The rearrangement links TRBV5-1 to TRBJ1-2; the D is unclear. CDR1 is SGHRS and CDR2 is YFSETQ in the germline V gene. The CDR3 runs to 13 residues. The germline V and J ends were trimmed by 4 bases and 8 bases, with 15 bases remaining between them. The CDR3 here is CASSPHSGDGYTF. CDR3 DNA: TGCGCCAGCAGCCCCCATTCTGGTGACGGCTACACCTTC.

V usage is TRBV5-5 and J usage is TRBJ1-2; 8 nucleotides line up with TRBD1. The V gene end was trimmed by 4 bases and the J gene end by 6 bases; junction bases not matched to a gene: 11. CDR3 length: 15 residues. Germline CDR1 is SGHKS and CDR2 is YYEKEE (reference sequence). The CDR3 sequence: CASSLTLDREDGYTF. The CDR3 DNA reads TGTGCCAGCAGCCTAACCCTGGACAGGGAGGATGGCTACACCTTC.